These 25 T cell receptor beta chains originate from one sample sequenced in a study of cytotoxic CD8 clonotypes in ibrutinib-treated CLL. Generated by immunoSEQ multiplex PCR, the TCRdb table keeps only in-frame clones and is missing some. The data show about 25,000 clones, roughly 85% seen once. Sequencing used PBMCs, obtained after 24 months of ibrutinib treatment. The receptors were gathered from a human donor with chronic lymphocytic leukemia.

This chain connects TRBV5-1 to TRBJ1-4; D may be TRBD1 (6 bases). The germline gives CDR1 SGHRS, CDR2 YFSETQ. With 4 bases removed from V and 7 bases from J, the gap between germline ends came to 14 bases. This CDR3 is built from 14 residues. CDR3 nucleotides: TGCGCCAGCAGCCCCCGGACCAGGGGTGAAAAACTGTTTTTT. Amino acid sequence: CASSPRTRGEKLFF.

The CDR3 nucleotides read TGTGCCAGCGGGGGTTACACAGATACGCAGTATTTT. This translates into CASGGYTDTQYF. The chain combines TRBV2 with TRBJ2-3; the D gene could be TRBD1 or TRBD2 (5 bases each). The CDR3 has 12 residues. Germline lookup yields CDR1 SNHLY and CDR2 FYNNEI. Trimming cost V 8 bases and J 2 bases, with 8 bases left between them.

The chain has TRBV7-2 and TRBJ2-2; D gene unclear. The CDR3 length is 11 residues. Trimming took off 2 bases at V and 6 bases at J, with 1 base between the two ends. CDR1 and CDR2 from the germline V gene are SGHTA and FQGNSA. The CDR3 DNA sequence: TGTGCCAGCAGCTTATCCGGGGAGCTGTTTTTT. Translation gives CASSLSGELFF. Supplemented by reference TRBV7-2 and TRBJ2-2, the full variable domain reads GAGVSQSPSNKVTEKGKDVELRCDPISGHTALYWYRQSLGQGLEFLIYFQGNSAPDKSGLPSDRFSAERTGGSVSTLTIQRTQQEDSAVYLCASSLSGELFFGEGSRLTVL.

This chain uses TRBV6-5 with TRBJ1-1, with D uncertain. CDR1 is MNHEY and CDR2 is SVGAGI in the germline V gene. Trimming cost V 10 bases and J 0 bases, with 12 bases left between them. The CDR3 length is 13 residues. The CDR3 loop reads CAISPGMNTEAFF. DNA of the CDR3: TGTGCCATATCTCCGGGGATGAACACTGAAGCTTTCTTT.

V is TRBV4-1 and J is TRBJ1-5; D perhaps matches TRBD1 (5 bases). Germline V gene data show CDR1 as MGHRA and CDR2 as YSYEKL. The CDR3 has 17 amino acids. The V gene lost 0 bases and the J gene lost 0 bases, with 12 bases spanning the gap. The CDR3 sequence is CASSQDGGLDSNQPQHF. CDR3 DNA: TGCGCCAGCAGCCAAGATGGGGGACTGGATAGCAATCAGCCCCAGCATTTT.

The rearrangement uses TRBV7-2 and TRBJ2-2, with D maybe TRBD1 (6 bases). Germline V gene data show CDR1 as SGHTA and CDR2 as FQGNSA. The CDR3 contains 15 residues. V was trimmed by 5 bases and J by 5 bases, leaving 15 bases between them. The CDR3 DNA sequence: TGTGCCAGCAGCCCGGGACATCGAGGGACCGGGGAGCTGTTTTTT. It yields the protein CASSPGHRGTGELFF. Drawing the rest from reference TRBV7-2 and TRBJ2-2, the complete variable domain is GAGVSQSPSNKVTEKGKDVELRCDPISGHTALYWYRQSLGQGLEFLIYFQGNSAPDKSGLPSDRFSAERTGGSVSTLTIQRTQQEDSAVYLCASSPGHRGTGELFFGEGSRLTVL.

The chain has TRBV6-4 and TRBJ2-1; D might be TRBD2 (6 bases). The CDR3 has 16 residues. Germline values: CDR1 MRHNA, CDR2 SNTAGT. V was trimmed by 3 bases and J by 0 bases, leaving 12 bases between them. The CDR3 coding sequence is TGTGCCAGCAGTGAAGCGGGTGACGGCTCCTACAATGAGCAGTTCTTC. It encodes CASSEAGDGSYNEQFF.

This clone was detected only once. J is TRBJ2-5 and V is TRBV29-1; 8 bases fit TRBD1. The CDR3 consists of 13 residues. After removal of 5 bases from V and 4 bases from J, the junction contained 6 bases not matched to a gene. Germline V gene sequence: CDR1 SQVTM, CDR2 ANQGSEA. CDR3 protein: CSVIGQGGETQYF. The CDR3 DNA reads TGCAGCGTTATAGGACAGGGAGGAGAGACCCAGTACTTC.

This clone was seen only a few times. This chain uses TRBV19 with TRBJ1-1, with D tentatively TRBD1 (5 bases). This CDR3 is built from 18 residues. Deletions cut 11 bases from V and 3 bases from J, with 31 bases between. CDR1 is LNHDA and CDR2 is SQIVND in the germline V gene (reference sequence). The CDR3 nucleotides are TGTGCCTGCCACCCCTTGGGCAGGGTGACGGTCGGGGACACTGAAGCTTTCTTT. It is translated as CACHPLGRVTVGDTEAFF.

The chain links TRBV19 to TRBJ1-1, with D perhaps matching TRBD1 (5 bases). Trimming removed 3 bases at V and 7 bases at J, with 12 bases between. The germline V gene has CDR1 LNHDA and CDR2 SQIVND (reference sequence). This CDR3 has 13 amino acids. The CDR3 DNA is TGTGCCAGTAGTATTGGGGGGTTCGGTGAAGCTTTCTTT. Its protein product is CASSIGGFGEAFF.

This rearrangement joins TRBV5-8 to TRBJ1-6; no definite D call. This CDR3 contains 15 residues. Between the trimmed V and J ends, which lost 3 bases and 10 bases, there was a span of 17 bases. Germline V CDR1 and CDR2: SGHTS, YDEGEE. CDR3 protein: CASSWVGESGSPLHF. CDR3 sequence (DNA): TGTGCCAGCAGCTGGGTAGGCGAGTCGGGGTCACCCCTCCACTTT.

The CDR3 sequence: CATSRDRGALKLSFF. The CDR3 DNA reads TGTGCCACCAGCAGAGATCGAGGAGCCTTAAAGCTTTCTTTCTTT. This chain connects TRBV15 to TRBJ1-1; D is uncertain. V lost 0 bases and J 12 bases, leaving 20 bases between the germline ends. In germline, CDR1 is LNHNV, CDR2 YYDKDF (reference sequence). CDR3 length: 15 residues. The variable domain in full, with the rest retrieved from reference TRBV15 and TRBJ1-1, is DAMVIQNPRYQVTQFGKPVTLSCSQTLNHNVMYWYQQKSSQAPKLLFHYYDKDFNNEADTPDNFQSRRPNTSFCFLDIRSPGLGDTAMYLCATSRDRGALKLSFFGQGTRLTVV.

The chain uses TRBV5-4 and TRBJ2-3; 7 positions match TRBD2. The junction had 7 bases not matched to a gene; V was cut back by 2 bases and J by 1 base. Germline loops: CDR1 SGHNT, CDR2 YYREEE (reference sequence). This CDR3 is built from 16 residues. In DNA form, the CDR3 reads TGTGCCAGCAGCTTAATGGGCCTAGCGGGCACAGATACGCAGTATTTT. Encoded protein: CASSLMGLAGTDTQYF.

The V gene is TRBV18, the J gene TRBJ2-3; TRBD1 aligns across 7 bases. This CDR3 spans 17 amino acids. Germline CDR1 KGHSH, CDR2 LQKENI. The V and J ends lost 2 bases and 1 base, in that order; junction bases with no gene match: 9. The CDR3 DNA reads TGTGCCAGCTCACCAAAGAGAACAGGGGCGGGCACAGATACGCAGTATTTT. Amino acids: CASSPKRTGAGTDTQYF.

This chain joins TRBV19 and TRBJ2-5; the D gene is possibly TRBD1 (6 bases). The CDR3 covers 13 residues. Germline V gene lookup returns CDR1 LNHDA and CDR2 SQIVND (reference sequence). V lost 5 bases and J 7 bases, leaving 14 bases between the germline ends. DNA of the CDR3: TGTGCCAGTAGTGAAGGACAGTCCGTGACCCAGTACTTC. Encoded protein: CASSEGQSVTQYF.

The CDR3 protein is CASSNPTGGFAEAFF. In DNA, the CDR3 is TGTGCCAGCAGTAACCCCACAGGGGGCTTCGCTGAAGCTTTCTTT. The chain combines TRBV28 with TRBJ1-1; 9 nucleotides line up with TRBD1. Germline V gene sequence: CDR1 MDHEN, CDR2 SYDVKM. This CDR3 contains 15 residues. Trimming took 5 bases from V and 6 from J; bases not matched to a gene: 10.

V gene TRBV7-9 combines with J gene TRBJ2-3; TRBD2 matches 9 bases. The CDR3 runs 17 residues. The germline gives CDR1 SEHNR, CDR2 FQNEAQ (reference sequence). J was trimmed by 3 bases and V by 5 bases; bases with no gene match: 12. The CDR3 here is CASSPPLAGGRTDTQYF. The CDR3 DNA reads as TGTGCCAGCAGCCCCCCCCTCGCGGGGGGGCGGACAGATACGCAGTATTTT.

This chain connects TRBV10-3 to TRBJ2-7; 9 bases are a match to TRBD1. The trim removed 2 bases at V and 2 bases at J, leaving 4 bases unmatched. The germline V gene encodes CDR1 ENHRY and CDR2 SYGVKD. CDR3 size: 15 residues. The CDR3 reads CAISEPGQGTYEQYF. In DNA form, the CDR3 reads TGTGCCATCAGTGAGCCGGGACAGGGAACCTACGAGCAGTACTTC.

The chain carries TRBV6-5 and TRBJ1-6; 10 bases match TRBD1. CDR1 is MNHEY, CDR2 SVGAGI, per germline. With V trimmed by 6 bases and J by 9 bases, 5 bases remained unmatched. This CDR3 has 14 amino acids. Here the CDR3 reads CASRTGTGVSPLHF. The CDR3 coding sequence is TGTGCCAGCAGAACCGGGACAGGGGTTTCACCCCTCCACTTT.

In this sample, this clone turned up a few times. This sequence joins TRBV7-2 and TRBJ1-6, with TRBD1 as a possible D gene (5 bases). CDR1 SGHTA and CDR2 FQGNSA come from the germline V gene. V was cut by 0 bases and J by 4 bases, with 7 bases left in between. The CDR3 spans 15 residues. The DNA for the CDR3 is TGTGCCAGCAGCTTAGCCTCAGGGTATAATTCACCCCTCCACTTT. It yields the protein CASSLASGYNSPLHF.

J is TRBJ2-3 and V is TRBV7-2; no clear D gene. Germline V gene lookup returns CDR1 SGHTA and CDR2 FQGNSA. V gave up 3 bases and J gave up 3 bases, with 10 bases separating them. CDR3 length: 14 residues. The CDR3 bases are TGTGCCAGCAGCTTCGTGGCGAGGACAGATACGCAGTATTTT. It translates to CASSFVARTDTQYF.

The chain is built from TRBV11-2 and TRBJ2-7; TRBD1 aligns across 11 bases. The V gene's germline CDR1 is SGHAT and CDR2 FQNNGV. The CDR3 covers 14 residues. Trimming at V came to 5 bases and at J to 9 bases, leaving 9 bases not matched to a gene. CDR3 sequence (DNA): TGTGCCAGCAGCCCCGGGGACAGGGGGGTGGGGCAGTACTTC. As protein: CASSPGDRGVGQYF.

This sequence joins TRBV7-2 and TRBJ2-7; D is perhaps TRBD1 (6 bases). V was shortened by 5 bases and J by 2 bases, with 19 bases between the two germline ends. The length of the CDR3 is 16 residues. Germline CDR1 is SGHTA and CDR2 is FQGNSA. CDR3 nucleotide sequence: TGTGCCAGCAGCCGTTCCCGAACAGGACAGCCCTACGAGCAGTACTTC. Translated, it gives CASSRSRTGQPYEQYF.

The gene calls are TRBV19 and TRBJ2-7; D is possibly TRBD2 (6 bases). The CDR3 extends over 12 amino acids. V shed 10 bases and J shed 4 bases, with 14 bases lying between them. CDR1 LNHDA and CDR2 SQIVND come from the germline V gene (reference sequence). The CDR3 is CATAGGLYEQYF. The CDR3 bases are TGTGCCACAGCCGGGGGTTTATACGAGCAGTACTTC.

The chain couples TRBV5-5 to TRBJ1-2; D may be TRBD1 (5 bases). Germline CDR1 is SGHKS and CDR2 is YYEKEE (reference sequence). Trimming left V 4 bases short and J 1 base short, with 11 bases between. The CDR3 is 14 amino acids. The CDR3 DNA reads TGTGCCAGCAGCGATATGACAGATAACTATGGCTACACCTTC. Translation: CASSDMTDNYGYTF.